This is a list of T cell receptor beta chains from one sample in a study of identical twins. MiXCR, run by TCRdb on the 5' RACE reads, gives a single entry per CDR3 protein. This sample has over 200,000 distinct CDR3 sequences; 6.5% occur once, and the top ten carry just over 14%. A further study also used this sample, focusing on T cells expressing NK-cell markers.

Source material: CD8+ T cells sorted from blood. The receptor set was obtained from a young woman in good health. CDR3s include the opening cysteine and the closing phenylalanine or tryptophan.

v_call cdr3_aa
TRBV9 CASSRAGAYEQYF
TRBV7-9 CASSEAPSGTTDTQYF
TRBV14 CASSQEGGGQRSYEQYF
TRBV12-3/TRBV12-4 CASSLVFAWGSSYNSPLHF
TRBV7-9 CASSFLPSENTGELFF
TRBV24-1 CATSGIAGDNEQFF
TRBV2 CASSSWTGWDQPQHF
TRBV4-3 CASSQEERTVNTEAFF
TRBV3-1 CASSQYPNLQESNTGELFF
TRBV29-1 CSVEVFGENEQFF
TRBV9 CASSVVARDTNYGYTF
TRBV3-1 CASSLTTGGGYGYTF
TRBV13 CASSLTSGGGDQYF
TRBV6-2/TRBV6-3 CASNPYGETGELFF
TRBV19 CASSMAVSGANVLTF
TRBV7-9 CASSLPGPGQPQHF
TRBV9 CASSRAYNEQFF
TRBV5-1 CASSLGSWGTLPHEQYF
TRBV11-2 CASSPGDPDTQYF
TRBV29-1 CSVRSGRAAETQYF
TRBV11-2 CASSLGWTARSYEQYF
TRBV7-9 CASSSLVGTDTYEQYF
TRBV7-6 CASSPGLARVVEETQYF
TRBV20-1 CSASPFRRSSYNEQFF
TRBV9 CASSVTGAGGETQYF
TRBV3-1 CASSLSGGRNEQFF
TRBV20-1 CSAKFQGDGTEAFF
TRBV29-1 CSVQGLGNEQYF
TRBV29-1 CSVDGTSGRARSYNEQFF
TRBV5-1 CASSLRDSQETQYF
TRBV15 CATSRDSSGYEQYF
TRBV6-5 CASSYGDRVHTGELFF
TRBV3-1 CASSQGLAGGWYEQFF
TRBV20-1 CSASWGEAYGYTF
TRBV7-9 CASSPGRGQGTYEQYF
TRBV20-1 CSARGELGPEAFF
TRBV3-1 CASSTSSGRKSYEQYF
TRBV9 CASSAGGGQGRDTQYF
TRBV6-1 CASTPGSHAGELFF
TRBV12-3/TRBV12-4 CASSSQGTGELFF
TRBV4-2 CASSHPQGGSREQYF
TRBV5-1 CASSPRVLNTEAFF
TRBV27 CASTLLSRAGELFF
TRBV9 CASSVGVGGYTF
TRBV6-1 CASKAGNSGSYEQYF
TRBV7-2 CASSLNGIPQETQYF
TRBV29-1 CSVVPIDRGTEAFF
TRBV9 CASSVEVADTQYF
TRBV7-9 CASGAGQPQHTQYF
TRBV20-1 CSARHGTAPQETQYF
TRBV6-4 CASSDSGGHRELFF
TRBV7-6 CASSLDPSFTDTQYF
TRBV10-1 CASSEGGSLTEAFF
TRBV12-3/TRBV12-4 CASTQGSGQPQHF
TRBV10-3 CAISVSSGITNVLTF
TRBV30 CAWASGVYNSPLHF
TRBV11-1 CASSGVREREPVTYEQYF
TRBV12-3/TRBV12-4 CASGWTYEQYF
TRBV9 CASSSYPRTSGRGSTDTQYF
TRBV7-8 CASSLAGSGDYNEQFF